The rows below give T cell receptor beta chains drawn from one sample of a study of T-cell reconstitution after alpha-beta-depleted transplantation in children. TCRdb passed the PCR reads through MiXCR, listing each CDR3 protein once. Of around 400,000 distinct CDR3 sequences detected, approximately 10% appear once; the ten largest clones hold nearly 5.5%. The sample consisted of PBMCs from the stem cell graft donor, taken from the stem cell graft. The source of these receptors is a human donor who donated a stem cell graft to a child with acute myeloid leukemia. The CDR3 runs from the conserved cysteine through the conserved F or W. The D gene is left open where the match is weak. Expanded clones get a size class; other rows say once, few or many, or leave the size out.

j_gene	abundance	len	d_gene	v_gene	CDR3nt	CDR3aa
TRBJ2-1	many	14	TRBD2	TRBV5-6	TGTGCCAGCAGCTTGGACCCTAGCGGGAATGAGCAGTTCTTC	CASSLDPSGNEQFF
TRBJ2-7	-	15	TRBD2	TRBV7-2	TGTGCCAGCAGCTCGGGACTAGCGGGACTCTACGAGCAGTACTTC	CASSSGLAGLYEQYF
TRBJ1-2	-	11	-	TRBV11-2	TGTGCCACGCGTCTGAAGGATGGCTACACCTTC	CATRLKDGYTF
TRBJ2-7	-	17	-	TRBV5-1	TGCGCCAGCAGCCCGGTCGTAGGAACCCCGGGGATCTACGAGCAGTACTTC	CASSPVVGTPGIYEQYF
TRBJ2-1	few	13	TRBD2	TRBV20-1	TGCAGTGCGAGGGGACTCCGGGGGGATGAGCAGTTCTTC	CSARGLRGDEQFF
TRBJ2-7	few	18	TRBD1	TRBV27	TGTGCCAGCTCTGACTTAGGGGACAGATACACCACATCCTACGAGCAGTACTTC	CASSDLGDRYTTSYEQYF
TRBJ1-1	few	13	-	TRBV29-1	TGCAGCGTTGAAAGCAGGGGATGGGCTGAAGCTTTCTTT	CSVESRGWAEAFF
TRBJ2-7	many	15	-	TRBV5-1	TGCGCCAGCAGCTTGGATCCGGCGACTAGCTACGAGCAGTACTTC	CASSLDPATSYEQYF
TRBJ1-1	-	10	-	TRBV29-1	TGCAGCGTACGGGTCGCTGAAGCTTTCTTT	CSVRVAEAFF
TRBJ2-1	few	14	TRBD1	TRBV20-1	TGCAGTGCTGGGCCGACAGGGGTTGTGAATGAGCAGTTCTTC	CSAGPTGVVNEQFF
TRBJ1-5	-	15	-	TRBV15	TGTGCCACCAGCACAGAGGGTGGCATCCCTCAGCCCCAGCATTTT	CATSTEGGIPQPQHF
TRBJ2-1	many	15	TRBD2	TRBV5-1	TGCGCCAGCAGCTTGGTAGGAGGGAGGGCCGGTGAGCAGTTCTTC	CASSLVGGRAGEQFF
TRBJ2-4	-	15	TRBD2	TRBV30	TGTGCCTCCTGCCGTGCTAGCGGGGACCAGGGCATTCAGTACTTC	CASCRASGDQGIQYF
TRBJ1-1	few	12	-	TRBV15	TGTGCCACCAGCACTATGAACACTGAAGCTTTCTTT	CATSTMNTEAFF
TRBJ1-5	few	15	-	TRBV12-5	TGTGCTAGTGGTTTTATCTGGGCAGGCGGTCAGCCCCAGCATTTT	CASGFIWAGGQPQHF
TRBJ2-5	few	15	-	TRBV6-1	TGTGCCAGCAGCCCCAGTTTCGGGGCCCGAGAGACCCAGTACTTC	CASSPSFGARETQYF
TRBJ2-7	-	11	-	TRBV29-1	TGCAGCGTCACCGTGAACTACGAGCAGTACTTC	CSVTVNYEQYF
TRBJ2-7	-	14	TRBD1	TRBV30	TGTGCCTGGAGTAGGCAGGGGGTAAGGGGCGAGCAGTACTTC	CAWSRQGVRGEQYF
TRBJ2-3	-	16	TRBD1	TRBV18	TGTGCCAGCTCACCACCGGGACAGGGGAAGACAGATACGCAGTATTTT	CASSPPGQGKTDTQYF
TRBJ2-1	medium-sized	16	TRBD1	TRBV18	TGTGCCAGCTCACCACCGGGGGGACAGGGGGCTTATGAGCAGTTCTTC	CASSPPGGQGAYEQFF
TRBJ1-3	many	15	-	TRBV6-5	TGTGCCAGCAGCCAAACGGGGGACTCTGGAAACACCATATATTTT	CASSQTGDSGNTIYF
TRBJ2-1	few	13	-	TRBV7-2	TGTGCCAGTCGTAATGGGCTAGGGGTAGAGCAGTTCTTC	CASRNGLGVEQFF
TRBJ2-4	-	14	-	TRBV12-3/TRBV12-4	TGTGCCAGCAGTCCGGTGGGGAGCAAAAACATTCAGTACTTC	CASSPVGSKNIQYF
TRBJ2-7	few	12	-	TRBV29-1	TGCAGCGTTGAGGATTTCCCCGACGAGCAGTACTTC	CSVEDFPDEQYF
TRBJ2-5	-	17	TRBD2	TRBV4-2	TGTGCCAGCAGCCGGGGGACTAGCGGGAGCGGCCAAGAGACCCAGTACTTC	CASSRGTSGSGQETQYF
TRBJ2-5	few	17	TRBD2	TRBV4-1	TGCGCCAGCAGCCCCAGGACTAGCGGGGGGCCTCAAGAGACCCAGTACTTC	CASSPRTSGGPQETQYF
TRBJ1-5	-	16	TRBD1	TRBV18	TGTGCCAGCTCACCATACGCAGGGGGCTTCAATCAGCCCCAGCATTTT	CASSPYAGGFNQPQHF
TRBJ2-7	few	14	-	TRBV9	TGTGCCAGCAGCGTAGCCCTAGCTTCAGACGAGCAGTACTTC	CASSVALASDEQYF
TRBJ2-4	few	15	-	TRBV20-1	TGCAGTGCTAGAGATATGAGGAGGCTTAAAAACATTCAGTACTTC	CSARDMRRLKNIQYF
TRBJ1-1	once	14	-	TRBV12-3/TRBV12-4	TGTGCCAGCAGTCCCAGGCGTACTGACACTGAAGCTTTCTTT	CASSPRRTDTEAFF
TRBJ2-7	few	12	TRBD2	TRBV29-1	TGCAGCGTTTTACTAGCGGGGAACGAGCAGTACTTC	CSVLLAGNEQYF
TRBJ2-3	many	15	TRBD1	TRBV7-2	TGTGCCAGCAGCTTAGAGGGGGCCGCCACAGATACGCAGTATTTT	CASSLEGAATDTQYF
TRBJ1-5	-	18	-	TRBV3-1	TGTGCCTGCTGTCTTATGACACCGGGACTCCTCGAAAATCAGCCCCAGCATTTT	CACCLMTPGLLENQPQHF
TRBJ2-1	many	14	-	TRBV20-1	TGCAGTGCTGGGGGACCTGCGCCTTTGAATGAGCAGTTCTTC	CSAGGPAPLNEQFF
TRBJ2-3	-	16	-	TRBV2	TGTGCCAGCAGTGAAGGGTGGGAGAAACGCACAGATACGCAGTATTTT	CASSEGWEKRTDTQYF
TRBJ2-2	-	13	-	TRBV10-2	TGCGCCCTGCGGGATTCGAGCACCGGGGAGCTGTTTTTT	CALRDSSTGELFF
TRBJ1-5	many	14	-	TRBV12-3/TRBV12-4	TGTGCCAGCAGTTTTGCAGGTAGCAATCAGCCCCAGCATTTT	CASSFAGSNQPQHF
TRBJ2-2	many	14	-	TRBV7-8	TGTGCCAGCAGCTTACCTAGCCGGACCGGGGAGCTGTTTTTT	CASSLPSRTGELFF
TRBJ2-5	few	17	-	TRBV11-2	TGTGCCAGCAGCTTAGTATCTAGGGCAGGGACGAGGGAGACCCAGTACTTC	CASSLVSRAGTRETQYF
TRBJ1-3	-	14	-	TRBV3-1	TGTGCCAGCAGCCAAGGCCGGGGGGGAAACACCATATATTTT	CASSQGRGGNTIYF
TRBJ1-3	once	14	-	TRBV6-2/TRBV6-3	TGTGCCAGCAAGGTTGGAAACTATGGAAACACCATATATTTT	CASKVGNYGNTIYF
TRBJ1-2	once	14	-	TRBV5-1	TGCGCCAGCAGCTTGTGGCAGGGTGGCTATGGCTACACCTTC	CASSLWQGGYGYTF
TRBJ1-1	-	15	-	TRBV30	TGTGCCTGGACGGCTTTCAGATCGAGTAACACTGAAGCTTTCTTT	CAWTAFRSSNTEAFF
TRBJ2-1	-	13	-	TRBV11-3	TGTGCCAGCAGCTTAGATTTTGCGGGCATGCAGTTCTTC	CASSLDFAGMQFF
TRBJ1-2	few	16	TRBD1	TRBV9	TGTGCCAGCAGCGATGACAGGGGGGATTATGACTATGGCTACACCTTC	CASSDDRGDYDYGYTF
TRBJ2-1	-	18	TRBD2	TRBV6-2/TRBV6-3	TGTGCCAGCAGTTACCCCGGGACTAGCGGGAGACTCACCAATGAGCAGTTCTTC	CASSYPGTSGRLTNEQFF
TRBJ1-4	few	14	-	TRBV5-1	TGCGCCAGCACCCCTCGGGGGGGCGAAGAAAAACTGTTTTTT	CASTPRGGEEKLFF
TRBJ1-1	many	14	-	TRBV29-1	TGCAGCGTTGGCAGGGGCAATAGAAACACTGAAGCTTTCTTT	CSVGRGNRNTEAFF
TRBJ2-1	many	16	-	TRBV10-3	TGTGCCATCAGTGAGAAACAGCAGGGGGGAGGGAATGAGCAGTTCTTC	CAISEKQQGGGNEQFF
TRBJ2-7	many	15	TRBD2	TRBV20-1	TGCAGTGCTAGGACTAGCGGGAGGATCTCCTACGAGCAGTACTTC	CSARTSGRISYEQYF
TRBJ2-3	many	16	TRBD2	TRBV20-1	TGCAGTGCTAGTTTGCCGGGAGGATCTCGAACAGATACGCAGTATTTT	CSASLPGGSRTDTQYF
TRBJ2-1	few	15	-	TRBV5-1	TGCGCCAGCAGCTTGGTCGGAGGCCCCTACAATGAGCAGTTCTTC	CASSLVGGPYNEQFF
TRBJ2-7	few	17	-	TRBV7-9	TGTGCCAGCATCAGCCTCCGGCAGACGATACCTTCCTACGAGCAGTACTTC	CASISLRQTIPSYEQYF
TRBJ2-3	few	16	TRBD2	TRBV5-1	TGCGCCAGCAGCTATAATAGCGGGAGCCGGAGAGATACGCAGTATTTT	CASSYNSGSRRDTQYF